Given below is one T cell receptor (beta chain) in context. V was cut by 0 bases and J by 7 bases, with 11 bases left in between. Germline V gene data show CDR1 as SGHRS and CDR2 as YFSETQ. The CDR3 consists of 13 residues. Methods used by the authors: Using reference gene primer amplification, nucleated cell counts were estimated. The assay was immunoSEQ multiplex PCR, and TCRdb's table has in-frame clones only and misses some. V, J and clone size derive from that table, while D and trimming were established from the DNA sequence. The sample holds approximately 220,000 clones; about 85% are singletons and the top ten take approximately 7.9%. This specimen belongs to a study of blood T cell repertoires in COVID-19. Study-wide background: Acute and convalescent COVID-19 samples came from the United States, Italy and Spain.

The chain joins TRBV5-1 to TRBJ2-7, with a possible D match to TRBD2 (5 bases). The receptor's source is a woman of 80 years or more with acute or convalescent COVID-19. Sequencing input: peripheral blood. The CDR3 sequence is CASSLDGTGEQYF. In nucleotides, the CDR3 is TGCGCCAGCAGCTTGGACGGTACGGGAGAGCAGTACTTC. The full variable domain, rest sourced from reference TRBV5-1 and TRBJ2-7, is KAGVTQTPRYLIKTRGQQVTLSCSPISGHRSVSWYQQTPGQGLQFLFEYFSETQRNKGNFPGRFSGRQFSNSRSEMNVSTLELGDSALYLCASSLDGTGEQYFGPGTRLTVT.